The count of the clone carrying this T cell receptor beta chain is one. Clones were read by immunoSEQ multiplex PCR, and TCRdb kept only the in-frame ones, dropping some. The sample consists of roughly 40,000 clones, 60% to 85% of them appearing once. This record belongs to a study of memory CD4+ T cells and cytomegalovirus serostatus. Whole-study context: Donors were healthy Belgian adults, fewer than ten CMV seropositive and 24 seronegative.

The sort gate was single viable CD3+CD4+CD8-CD45RO+ cells for memory CD4+ T cells. CMV serostatus came from serum IgG against pp150, pp28, p38, p52. The CDR3 covers 15 residues. The ends were cut back, 4 bases at V and 0 bases at J, with 10 bases in the middle. In germline, CDR1 is SGHDN, CDR2 FVKESK. What was sequenced was memory CD4+ T cells from blood. The V and J genes are TRBV14 and TRBJ1-3; no firm D call. This clonotype was sampled from an adult in good health and CMV-seronegative. Here the CDR3 DNA reads TGTGCCAGCAGCCTTGGTATCACCTCTGGAAACACCATATATTTT. Translated, it gives CASSLGITSGNTIYF.